This T cell receptor beta chain was obtained from a study of T-cell reconstitution after alpha-beta-depleted transplantation in children listed by TCRdb under 2016. About the study as a whole: Using TCR repertoire profiling, the study followed T-cell immune reconstitution in a quantitative way in children after TCRalphabeta/CD19-depleted allogeneic hematopoietic cell transplantation.

To prepare the library, PCR was applied. Instrument on record: Illumina HiSeq 2500. To normalize quantification of the TCRbeta repertoire, the TCR libraries were built with molecular barcoding that relied on unique molecular identifiers. The public reads were reprocessed in TCRdb via fastp at Q25 and MiXCR, keeping in-frame beta chains. Identical CDR3 protein sequences are pooled into one entry, listed with their most common genes and DNA. The sample table shows hundreds of thousands of distinct CDR3 sequences, and about 11% are seen once. The top ten hold approximately 2.4% of the sample. The germline V gene encodes CDR1 SEHNR and CDR2 FQNEAQ (reference sequence). The CDR3 measures 15 amino acids from cysteine to phenylalanine. CDR3 DNA only is kept here, 45 bases in frame from base 1. The germline V and J ends show losses of 0 bases and 4 bases respectively, and no gene match explains 1 base of the junction.

Of note for this clonotype: Its specific antigen is unknown. Base quality data are lacking; no much larger clone is found one base away.

This material consisted of PBMCs from the stem cell graft donor, taken from the stem cell graft. This TCR was sampled from a human donor who donated a stem cell graft to a child with acute lymphoblastic leukemia. Rearrangement joined TRBV7-9 to TRBJ2-5; 11 central bases correspond to TRBD2. The nucleotide sequence reads TGTGCCAGCAGCTTAGCACTAGCGGGAGTAGAGACCCAGTACTTC. Translated, it reads CASSLALAGVETQYF.